This T cell receptor beta chain came from a study of vaccination and CD4 T cells after COVID-19. Study-level background: Convalescents were six males and four females, two of them Hispanic. Spike peptides, overlapping and drawn from SARS-CoV-2, HCoV-NL63, HCoV-OC43 and HCoV-229E, were used to stimulate cells. Whole-study results and caveats: Only post-vaccination samples contained a median approximately 90% of the reactive clones in convalescent patients.

Germline values: CDR1 SGHRS, CDR2 YFSETQ. The length of the CDR3 is 15 residues. V was clipped by 4 bases and J by 4 bases; unmatched bases: 7. As regards this clonotype: Its antigen remains unidentified.

Sample treatment: roughly ten-day PBMC culture with coronavirus spike peptide pools or control peptides (ViraFEST assay). Researchers collected the unexposed donor's CD4+ T cells before the COVID-19 pandemic (2011-2018). Following expansion of antigen-specific T cells with peptide pools, ViraFEST then sequenced TCRs. With the Oncomine TCR Beta short-read assay, DNA from cultured CD4+ T cells was sequenced. One entry per CDR3 protein results from TCRdb running MiXCR on the PCR reads. In the table there are around 8,000 distinct CDR3 sequences, around 41% of which are singletons. The sequencing sample was made of CD4+ T cells from blood, cultured in vitro. The chain couples TRBV5-1 to TRBJ2-3; 9 bases agree with TRBD2. The sequence derives from a human donor in good health. The CDR3, as DNA: TGCGCCAGCAGCCGTAGCGGGAGCGGGGCAGATACGCAGTATTTT. This codes for CASSRSGSGADTQYF.